The 20 T cell receptor beta chains reported below all come from one sample, sequenced in a study of identical twins. TCRdb reprocessed the 5' RACE reads with MiXCR, giving one entry per CDR3 protein. The sample has about 530,000 distinct CDR3 sequences, 20% to 25% seen once; the top ten hold about 0.5%. These same data were also listed under a study on yellow fever vaccine responses in identical twins.

The sequencing sample was made of CD4+ T cells sorted from blood. These TCRs come from a woman aged 18-30 years in good health.

This sequence joins TRBV10-3 and TRBJ2-1; 10 bases map to TRBD2. CDR1 and CDR2 from the germline V gene are ENHRY and SYGVKD. This CDR3 region has 15 residues. The J segment lost 11 bases and the V segment lost 0 bases, leaving 7 bases of the junction unmatched. The CDR3 DNA is TGTGCCATCAGTGAGTCAAGCGGGAGGGCAGCGAAGCAGTTCTTC. Translation gives CAISESSGRAAKQFF.

The chain carries TRBV20-1 and TRBJ2-7; 7 bases map to TRBD1. Per the germline V gene, CDR1 is DFQATT and CDR2 is SNEGSKA (reference sequence). V trimming: 3 bases; J trimming: 2 bases; junction bases outside the gene matches: 4. The CDR3 is 13 residues long. The CDR3 reads CSASRDRTYEQYV. DNA of the CDR3: TGCAGTGCTAGTAGGGACAGAACCTACGAGCAGTACGTC.

The V gene is TRBV6-4, the J gene TRBJ2-2; 7 nucleotides match TRBD1. The germline CDR1 and CDR2 sequences are MRHNA and SNTAGT. This CDR3 comprises 12 residues. Germline trimming cut 10 bases from V and 7 bases from J; bases unmatched to any gene: 6. CDR3 nucleotide sequence: TGTGCCACCAAAGGGGGCATCGGGGAGCTGTTTTTT. Encoded protein: CATKGGIGELFF.

The V call is TRBV5-1, the J call TRBJ1-1; D not certain. Germline values: CDR1 SGHRS, CDR2 YFSETQ. The CDR3 extends over 15 amino acids. V was pared by 6 bases and J by 6 bases, with 21 bases between. CDR3 sequence: CASKTGNRDDSEAFF. As DNA, the CDR3 is TGCGCCAGCAAAACCGGGAATAGGGATGACTCTGAAGCTTTCTTT.

This clonotype was recorded a few times. This chain connects TRBV29-1 to TRBJ2-2; D not certain. Germline CDR1 reads SQVTM; CDR2 reads ANQGSEA. The CDR3 runs to 11 residues. V lost 4 bases to trimming and J lost 5 bases, with 5 bases between them. The CDR3 reads CSVGETGELFF. CDR3 nucleotide sequence: TGCAGCGTTGGGGAAACCGGGGAGCTGTTTTTT.

The rearrangement joins TRBV27 to TRBJ2-7; the match to TRBD2 covers 9 bases. With V trimmed by 5 bases and J by 3 bases, 17 bases remained unmatched. Germline values: CDR1 MNHEY, CDR2 SMNVEV (reference sequence). The CDR3 has 18 amino acids. CDR3 nucleotides: TGTGCCAGCAGTCGCGCAATCTCTAGCGGGGCAATCAGCTACGAGCAGTACTTC. Protein sequence: CASSRAISSGAISYEQYF.

Only a few counts were recorded for this clonotype. The chain links TRBV18 to TRBJ1-1; weak D call: TRBD1 (5 bases). With 1 base removed from V and 1 base from J, the gap between germline ends came to 10 bases. Looked up from germline, CDR1 is KGHSH and CDR2 is LQKENI. The CDR3 is 15 amino acids. CDR3 sequence: CASSPREGTNTEAFF. The DNA of the CDR3 is TGTGCCAGCTCACCACGTGAGGGGACGAACACTGAAGCTTTCTTT.

This clonotype came up many times. J is TRBJ2-2 and V is TRBV5-1, with 7 bases fitting TRBD2. The germline V gene has CDR1 SGHRS and CDR2 YFSETQ. The length of the CDR3 is 16 residues. The trim removed 5 bases at V and 0 bases at J, leaving 7 bases unmatched. This CDR3 is CASRVTAGSNTGELFF. The CDR3 DNA sequence: TGCGCCAGCAGAGTTACAGCGGGGTCGAACACCGGGGAGCTGTTTTTT.

The chain combines TRBV7-3 with TRBJ2-7; 7 bases agree with TRBD1. The CDR3 consists of 13 residues. Germline V CDR1 and CDR2: SGHTA, FQGTGA. V shed 4 bases, J shed 6 bases, and the junction held 6 bases outside the gene matches. The CDR3 coding sequence is TGTGCCAGCAGCTCAATACAGGGGACCGAGCAGTACTTC. This sequence encodes CASSSIQGTEQYF. The full variable domain, with the rest looked up from reference TRBV7-3 and TRBJ2-7, is GAGVSQTPSNKVTEKGKYVELRCDPISGHTALYWYRQSLGQGPEFLIYFQGTGAADDSGLPNDRFFAVRPEGSVSTLKIQRTERGDSAVYLCASSSIQGTEQYFGPGTRLTVT.

The chain couples TRBV4-1 to TRBJ1-1, with D perhaps TRBD1 (5 bases). The CDR3 runs 15 residues. Germline CDR1 reads MGHRA; CDR2 reads YSYEKL. V was cut by 2 bases and J by 1 base, with 11 bases left in between. As DNA, the CDR3 is TGCGCCAGCAGCCAACCCGGGACTCCGAACACTGAAGCTTTCTTT. Amino acid sequence: CASSQPGTPNTEAFF.

This clonotype showed up just a few times. This chain joins TRBV3-1 and TRBJ2-7, with 11 positions matching TRBD2. Trimming took 3 bases from V and 6 from J; bases not matched to a gene: 4. This CDR3 has 14 amino acids. CDR1 is LGHDT and CDR2 is YNNKEL in the germline V gene (reference sequence). CDR3 bases: TGTGCCAGCAGCCAGACTAGCGGGAAGGGCGAGCAGTACTTC. This sequence encodes CASSQTSGKGEQYF.

This clonotype was counted between two and nine times. Here the CDR3 DNA reads TGCAGTGCTAGAGGGAAGCCAGCAAACTCTGGAAACACCATATATTTT. This translates into CSARGKPANSGNTIYF. The rearrangement uses TRBV20-1 and TRBJ1-3; D is undetermined. Trimming took off 1 base at V and 0 bases at J, with 13 bases between the two ends. CDR3 length equals 16 residues. Germline CDR1 reads DFQATT; CDR2 reads SNEGSKA (reference sequence).

This clonotype was counted between two and nine times. The chain is built from TRBV3-1 and TRBJ1-1; D not certain. The CDR3 runs 14 residues. The V gene lost 0 bases and the J gene lost 2 bases, with 7 bases spanning the gap. The germline gives CDR1 LGHDT, CDR2 YNNKEL (reference sequence). The CDR3 DNA sequence: TGTGCCAGCAGCCAAGATACCGCCAACACTGAAGCTTTCTTT. Its protein is CASSQDTANTEAFF.

The chain employs TRBV20-1 and TRBJ2-3, with D possibly TRBD1 on 5 matching bases. V dropped 3 bases and J dropped 4 bases, with 8 bases sitting between them. Germline V gives CDR1 DFQATT, CDR2 SNEGSKA (reference sequence). This CDR3 is built from 12 residues. The CDR3 DNA reads TGCAGTGCTAGCAGGGCGGCAGATACGCAGTATTTT. Encoded protein: CSASRAADTQYF.

This clonotype has a handful of counts. The V call is TRBV11-2, the J call TRBJ1-1; weak D call: TRBD1 (5 bases). CDR3 length: 13 amino acids. Trimming removed 4 bases from V and 8 bases from J, with 14 bases in between. CDR1 SGHAT and CDR2 FQNNGV come from the germline V gene. In nucleotides, the CDR3 is TGTGCCAGCAGCTACCGGCGGGGCTTAGAAGCTTTCTTT. Amino acid sequence: CASSYRRGLEAFF.

CDR3 nucleotide sequence: TGCAGCGAAGGGACAGGGAAGAACACTGAAGCTTTCTTT. Translation gives CSEGTGKNTEAFF. The chain has TRBV29-1 and TRBJ1-1, with TRBD1 matching over 9 bases. The germline gives CDR1 SQVTM, CDR2 ANQGSEA. After removal of 7 bases from V and 1 base from J, the junction contained 4 bases not matched to a gene. The CDR3 length is 13 residues.

The chain has TRBV5-1 and TRBJ2-1; 13 bases are a match to TRBD2. Trimming cost V 4 bases and J 10 bases; bases outside gene matches: 5. The germline CDR1 and CDR2 sequences are SGHRS and YFSETQ. The CDR3 sequence is 14 residues long. In DNA form, the CDR3 reads TGCGCCAGCAGCCCGACTAGCGGGAGGATCGAGCAGTTCTTC. Amino acids: CASSPTSGRIEQFF.

The chain has TRBV12-3 or TRBV12-4 and TRBJ2-1; TRBD2 agrees at 10 bases. After removal of 6 bases from V and 0 bases from J, the junction contained 2 bases not matched to a gene. CDR3 length: 15 residues. CDR3 nucleotide sequence: TGTGCCAGCAGGTCTAGCGGGAGCTCCTACAATGAGCAGTTCTTC. Protein product: CASRSSGSSYNEQFF.

This clonotype showed up just once. A single base separates this from a much larger clone, so it may be a read error. J is TRBJ1-1 and V is TRBV20-1; TRBD1 matches at 8 bases. The CDR3 is 14 amino acids. Germline CDR1 is DFQATT and CDR2 is SNEGSKA (reference sequence). The chain's CDR3 is CSARTGQENTGAFF. CDR3 nucleotide sequence: TGCAGTGCTAGAACGGGACAGGAGAACACTGGAGCTTTCTTT.

This clonotype was detected a few times. The chain joins TRBV10-3 to TRBJ2-3; TRBD2 is a possible D gene (5 bases). Germline V gives CDR1 ENHRY, CDR2 SYGVKD. The ends were cut back, 0 bases at V and 4 bases at J, with 8 bases in the middle. The CDR3 loop spans 14 amino acids. In DNA, the CDR3 is TGTGCCATCAGTGAGTCCGCTAGCCCAGATACGCAGTATTTT. Protein sequence: CAISESASPDTQYF.